These 14 T cell receptor beta chains share one sample of origin, sequenced in a study of blood T cell repertoires in COVID-19. Produced via immunoSEQ multiplex PCR; TCRdb's table is partial and in-frame only. Of approximately 210,000 clones listed, approximately 89% are singletons. Sequencing was performed on peripheral blood. These receptors all stem from a woman aged 40 to 50 with acute or convalescent COVID-19.

This clone was seen a single time. The chain combines TRBV2 with TRBJ1-5, with D possibly matching TRBD1 (5 bases). Germline CDR1 is SNHLY and CDR2 is FYNNEI. This CDR3 has 14 residues. V lost 6 bases and J 6 bases, leaving 15 bases between the germline ends. The CDR3 region has the DNA TGTGCCAGCAGCCAGGGCCGGCATATTCAGCCCCAGCATTTT. Encoded protein: CASSQGRHIQPQHF.

This sequence joins TRBV7-6 and TRBJ2-5; D gene uncertain. Germline CDR1 SGHVS, CDR2 FNYEAQ. CDR3 length: 15 residues. The V end lost 5 bases, the J end lost 3 bases, and 16 bases lay between the germline ends. The DNA for the CDR3 is TGTGCCAGCAGCCCAGCCAGGCCTACCAAAGAGACCCAGTACTTC. Its protein product is CASSPARPTKETQYF. Full variable domain (rest looked up from reference TRBV7-6 and TRBJ2-5): GAGVSQSPRYKVTKRGQDVALRCDPISGHVSLYWYRQALGQGPEFLTYFNYEAQQDKSGLPNDRFSAERPEGSISTLTIQRTEQRDSAMYRCASSPARPTKETQYFGPGTRLLVL.

V is TRBV19 and J is TRBJ1-1, with 9 positions matching TRBD1. V gave up 6 bases and J gave up 6 bases; unmatched junction bases: 11. CDR3 length: 15 amino acids. Germline CDR1 reads LNHDA; CDR2 reads SQIVND (reference sequence). This CDR3 is CASSPRGQGFSEAFF. CDR3 DNA: TGTGCCAGTAGCCCGCGGGGACAGGGCTTCTCTGAAGCTTTCTTT.

This rearrangement joins TRBV19 to TRBJ1-1; D gene uncertain. Germline-derived CDR1 and CDR2 are LNHDA and SQIVND (reference sequence). The CDR3 runs to 12 residues. The ends were cut back, 6 bases at V and 0 bases at J, with 5 bases in the middle. CDR3 sequence: CASRFLNTEAFF. The CDR3 nucleotides read TGTGCCAGTAGATTCTTGAACACTGAAGCTTTCTTT.

This clone was seen just once. This CDR3 reads CASSYLTGAMNTEAFF. In DNA form, the CDR3 reads TGTGCCAGCAGTTACTTGACAGGGGCGATGAACACTGAAGCTTTCTTT. V gene TRBV6-6 combines with J gene TRBJ1-1; 8 bases are shared with TRBD1. CDR1 and CDR2 (germline): MNHNY, SVGAGI (reference sequence). Unmatched junction bases numbered 4, after V lost 1 base and J lost 0 bases. The CDR3 has 16 amino acids.

This clone was found a few times. The chain uses TRBV6-2 or TRBV6-3 and TRBJ2-2; D uncertain. The CDR3 extends over 18 amino acids. With 0 bases removed from V and 3 bases from J, the gap between germline ends came to 17 bases. In germline, CDR1 is MNHEY, CDR2 SVGEGT. CDR3 nucleotide sequence: TGTGCCAGCAGTTACTCGAAGGCGGTCACTCTATACACCGGGGAGCTGTTTTTT. As protein: CASSYSKAVTLYTGELFF.

The chain joins TRBV5-1 to TRBJ1-2, with unresolved D. Trimming stripped 0 bases from V and 0 bases from J, with 6 bases between. Germline V gene lookup returns CDR1 SGHRS and CDR2 YFSETQ. This CDR3 comprises 14 residues. Written as DNA, the CDR3 is TGCGCCAGCAGCTTGGATCAGGCTAACTATGGCTACACCTTC. Translated: CASSLDQANYGYTF.

CDR3 DNA sequence: TGCAGCGTCGCACTGGGACAGGGGATTAATCAGCCCCAGCATTTT. It codes for CSVALGQGINQPQHF. V usage is TRBV29-1 and J usage is TRBJ1-5, with 10 positions matching TRBD1. There are 15 residues in the CDR3. The J segment lost 4 bases and the V segment lost 6 bases, leaving 9 bases of the junction unmatched. In germline, CDR1 is SQVTM, CDR2 ANQGSEA.

V gene TRBV4-1 combines with J gene TRBJ1-4; the D is unclear. V lost 0 bases to trimming and J lost 1 base, with 6 bases between them. Germline V lookup: CDR1 MGHRA, CDR2 YSYEKL. The CDR3 is made up of 15 amino acids. DNA of the CDR3: TGCGCCAGCAGCCAAGAGTACAGAACTAATGAAAAACTGTTTTTT. This gives the protein CASSQEYRTNEKLFF.

V and J are TRBV6-1 and TRBJ1-5; 10 nucleotides align to TRBD1. With 6 bases clipped from V and 2 bases from J, the junction kept 4 bases outside the gene matches. Germline CDR1 MNHNS, CDR2 SASEGT. This CDR3 is 15 amino acids long. CDR3 sequence: CASRDRGDGNQPQHF. Written as DNA, the CDR3 is TGTGCCAGCAGGGACAGGGGGGATGGCAATCAGCCCCAGCATTTT.

The J gene is TRBJ1-6, the V gene TRBV28; D is possibly TRBD1 (6 bases). Germline-derived CDR1 and CDR2 are MDHEN and SYDVKM. Trimming removed 3 bases from V and 3 bases from J, with 15 bases in between. CDR3 length: 17 amino acids. Here the CDR3 DNA reads TGTGCCAGCAGTTTGTGGCAGGGGATCATCTATAATTCACCCCTCCACTTT. This codes for CASSLWQGIIYNSPLHF. The variable domain in full, completed from reference TRBV28 and TRBJ1-6, reads DVKVTQSSRYLVKRTGEKVFLECVQDMDHENMFWYRQDPGLGLRLIYFSYDVKMKEKGDIPEGYSVSREKKERFSLILESASTNQTSMYLCASSLWQGIIYNSPLHFGNGTRLTVT.

This sequence joins TRBV6-1 and TRBJ1-6; 10 bases line up with TRBD1. Germline trimming cut 3 bases from V and 6 bases from J; bases unmatched to any gene: 8. In germline, CDR1 is MNHNS, CDR2 SASEGT. The CDR3 totals 17 residues. The CDR3 region has the DNA TGTGCCAGCAGTGATCCCGCGCGGACAGGGGGTAATTCACCCCTCCACTTT. Residues: CASSDPARTGGNSPLHF.

V gene TRBV29-1 combines with J gene TRBJ1-6; D may be TRBD1 (6 bases). This CDR3 has 11 amino acids. The V end lost 6 bases, the J end lost 8 bases, and 8 bases lay between the germline ends. Germline V gene lookup returns CDR1 SQVTM and CDR2 ANQGSEA. This chain's CDR3 is CSVGHDSPLHF. CDR3 nucleotides: TGCAGCGTGGGACATGATTCACCCCTCCACTTT.

The chain links TRBV19 to TRBJ2-3, with D possibly matching TRBD1 (6 bases). The V gene's germline CDR1 is LNHDA and CDR2 SQIVND (reference sequence). This CDR3 region has 15 residues. The V end lost 5 bases, the J end lost 1 base, and 13 bases lay between the germline ends. CDR3 nucleotide sequence: TGTGCCAGTAGTTCTGACAGGTCACGCACAGATACGCAGTATTTT. This sequence encodes CASSSDRSRTDTQYF. Complete variable domain (other parts from reference TRBV19 and TRBJ2-3): DGGITQSPKYLFRKEGQNVTLSCEQNLNHDAMYWYRQDPGQGLRLIYYSQIVNDFQKGDIAEGYSVSREKKESFPLTVTSAQKNPTAFYLCASSSDRSRTDTQYFGPGTRLTVL.